These 28 T cell receptor beta chains came from one sample sequenced in a study of OX40 agonist ivuxolimab in advanced cancers. The repertoire was sequenced with immunoSEQ multiplex PCR; TCRdb's copy has only in-frame clones and lacks some. The sample has 45,000 or so clones, approximately 91% seen once. Material: CD4+ or CD8+ T cells sorted from blood, obtained in a trial of the OX40 agonist ivuxolimab. The receptor set was obtained from an adult with an advanced solid tumor such as melanoma, head and neck, liver or kidney cancer.

The CDR3 DNA follows: TGTGCCAGCTTGGGACAGGGGCTGGAGACCCAGTACTTC. Translating gives CASLGQGLETQYF. This chain uses TRBV11-2 with TRBJ2-5, with 10 bases matching TRBD1. CDR3 size: 13 residues. The ends lost 8 bases at V and 5 bases at J; junction bases unmatched: 5. CDR1 and CDR2 from the germline V gene are SGHAT and FQNNGV.

The chain couples TRBV7-2 to TRBJ2-7, with unresolved D. Germline V lookup: CDR1 SGHTA, CDR2 FQGNSA. This CDR3 is 13 amino acids long. V lost 5 bases and J 6 bases, leaving 14 bases between the germline ends. The CDR3 is CASSPASLGEQYF. Written as DNA, the CDR3 is TGTGCCAGCAGCCCTGCCAGCCTTGGCGAGCAGTACTTC.

The chain employs TRBV6-5 and TRBJ2-2; maybe TRBD2 (6 bases). Per the germline V gene, CDR1 is MNHEY and CDR2 is SVGAGI. The CDR3 extends over 14 amino acids. Deletions cut 7 bases from V and 3 bases from J, with 12 bases between. CDR3 in amino acids: CASTPGTYTGELFF. The CDR3 DNA is TGTGCCAGCACCCCGGGGACTTACACCGGGGAGCTGTTTTTT.

The chain carries TRBV28 and TRBJ2-1; D possibly uses TRBD1 or TRBD2 (5 bases each). V shed 5 bases and J shed 10 bases, with 21 bases lying between them. Per the germline V gene, CDR1 is MDHEN and CDR2 is SYDVKM. The CDR3 is made up of 15 amino acids. The CDR3 DNA reads TGTGCCAGCAGTCCCCGACTAAGGCCAGAGGGGGAGCAGTTCTTC. Its protein product is CASSPRLRPEGEQFF.

The V and J genes are TRBV2 and TRBJ2-5; 8 nucleotides line up with TRBD2. The end of the DNA is better explained by TRBJ2-7, so the J call may be wrong. Germline loops: CDR1 SNHLY, CDR2 FYNNEI. This CDR3 contains 17 residues. CDR3 DNA: TGTGCCAGCAGTGTGGGGGTGGGCGGGAGGCCTGCCTACGAGCAGTACTTC. This encodes CASSVGVGGRPAYEQYF.

CDR3 coding DNA: TGTGCCAGCAGCCGGGGGGACGAGCAGTACTTC. Its protein is CASSRGDEQYF. The chain couples TRBV14 to TRBJ2-7; the D gene is possibly TRBD2 (6 bases). Trimming took off 4 bases at V and 5 bases at J, with 6 bases between the two ends. Germline CDR1 reads SGHDN; CDR2 reads FVKESK. The CDR3 spans 11 residues. Together with reference TRBV14 and TRBJ2-7, the CDR3 gives the full variable domain: EAGVTQFPSHSVIEKGQTVTLRCDPISGHDNLYWYRRVMGKEIKFLLHFVKESKQDESGMPNNRFLAERTGGTYSTLKVQPAELEDSGVYFCASSRGDEQYFGPGTRLTVT.

V gene TRBV5-1 combines with J gene TRBJ1-1; D unclear. The germline V gene has CDR1 SGHRS and CDR2 YFSETQ. V dropped 1 base and J dropped 3 bases, with 10 bases sitting between them. The CDR3 extends over 14 amino acids. The CDR3 DNA reads TGCGCCAGCAGCTTGTGGGATTCGGACACTGAAGCTTTCTTT. It yields the protein CASSLWDSDTEAFF.

This chain joins TRBV5-6 and TRBJ2-7; no firm D call. Looked up from germline, CDR1 is SGHDT and CDR2 is YYEEEE. Trimming took off 4 bases at V and 3 bases at J, with 8 bases between the two ends. There are 12 residues in the CDR3. CDR3 region: CASSLGHYEQYF. The CDR3 DNA follows: TGTGCCAGCAGCCTCGGGCACTACGAGCAGTACTTC. Using reference TRBV5-6 and TRBJ2-7 for the parts outside the CDR3, the full variable domain is DAGVTQSPTHLIKTRGQQVTLRCSPKSGHDTVSWYQQALGQGPQFIFQYYEEEERQRGNFPDRFSGHQFPNYSSELNVNALLLGDSALYLCASSLGHYEQYFGPGTRLTVT.

The chain employs TRBV5-1 and TRBJ2-7, with D uncertain. Trimming removed 2 bases from V and 5 bases from J, with 8 bases in between. The CDR3 has 12 amino acids. CDR1 is SGHRS, CDR2 YFSETQ, per germline. The CDR3 spells CASSLVANEQYF. CDR3 sequence (DNA): TGCGCCAGCAGCTTAGTTGCGAACGAGCAGTACTTC.

The rearrangement uses TRBV7-2 and TRBJ2-5, with D maybe TRBD2 (5 bases). V lost 4 bases and J lost 0, with 21 bases in between. Germline values: CDR1 SGHTA, CDR2 FQGNSA. The CDR3 runs 18 residues. In DNA, the CDR3 is TGTGCCAGCAGCTCCGAGGGTCTAGCTGTAAGGTACCAAGAGACCCAGTACTTC. Translating it yields CASSSEGLAVRYQETQYF.

This chain connects TRBV27 to TRBJ2-7, with TRBD1 matching 9 bases. There are 16 residues in the CDR3. The ends lost 6 bases at V and 0 bases at J; junction bases unmatched: 9. Germline V gene lookup returns CDR1 MNHEY and CDR2 SMNVEV (reference sequence). CDR3 amino acids: CASSPGGTGYSYEQYF. The CDR3 bases are TGTGCCAGCAGCCCTGGCGGGACAGGGTACTCCTACGAGCAGTACTTC.

The CDR3 sequence: CASSRGLTIYEQYF. CDR3 bases: TGTGCCAGCAGTAGGGGACTAACTATCTACGAGCAGTACTTC. The chain is built from TRBV28 and TRBJ2-7, with TRBD2 identical over 7 bases. This CDR3 is 14 amino acids long. V dropped 5 bases and J dropped 3; count of bases not matched to a gene: 7. CDR1 is MDHEN and CDR2 is SYDVKM in the germline V gene.

V gene TRBV2 combines with J gene TRBJ2-7, with 8 nucleotides matching TRBD2. CDR1 is SNHLY and CDR2 is FYNNEI in the germline V gene. This CDR3 contains 16 residues. J was trimmed by 2 bases and V by 5 bases; bases with no gene match: 11. The CDR3 DNA reads as TGTGCCAGCAGTAACCCGACAGCGGGGGCAACCTACGAGCAGTACTTC. This sequence encodes CASSNPTAGATYEQYF.

This sequence joins TRBV28 and TRBJ2-5; D is unresolved. Germline CDR1 and CDR2: MDHEN and SYDVKM. CDR3 length: 11 amino acids. Trimming pared 5 bases from V and 4 bases from J, leaving 5 bases between. In DNA form, the CDR3 reads TGTGCCAGCAGTCCCTCAGAGACCCAGTACTTC. This encodes CASSPSETQYF.

This clone was seen a few times. The genes are TRBV6-6 and TRBJ2-2; no definite D call. The CDR3 covers 14 residues. Trimming took off 2 bases at V and 6 bases at J, with 10 bases between the two ends. Germline CDR1 reads MNHNY; CDR2 reads SVGAGI (reference sequence). The CDR3 loop is CASSYGSVAGELFF. The CDR3 nucleotides read TGTGCCAGCAGTTACGGAAGCGTCGCCGGGGAGCTGTTTTTT.

The J gene is TRBJ1-5, the V gene TRBV27; 8 nucleotides match TRBD1. V dropped 5 bases and J dropped 11; count of bases not matched to a gene: 11. The CDR3 sequence is 14 residues long. Per germline, CDR1 MNHEY and CDR2 SMNVEV (reference sequence). The CDR3 DNA sequence: TGTGCCAGCAGTCCGTTCGGGACAGGTGAGGCCCAGCATTTT. It encodes CASSPFGTGEAQHF.

To note about this clone: Other DNA sequences from this sample encode an identical CDR3 as well. The chain uses TRBV19 and TRBJ2-1; 11 positions agree with TRBD2. The CDR3 is 15 residues long. The germline V gene encodes CDR1 LNHDA and CDR2 SQIVND (reference sequence). The V segment lost 6 bases and the J segment 4 bases; nucleotides outside the gene matches: 5. In nucleotides, the CDR3 is TGTGCCAGTAGCTTAGCGGGGGGGCTATACAATGAGCAGTTCTTC. This sequence encodes CASSLAGGLYNEQFF.

V and J are TRBV28 and TRBJ2-2; D is unresolved. CDR3 size: 11 residues. Between the trimmed V and J ends, which lost 7 bases and 4 bases, there was a span of 4 bases. CDR1 and CDR2 from the germline V gene are MDHEN and SYDVKM. The CDR3 loop is CASTSTGELFF. In DNA, the CDR3 is TGTGCCAGCACCTCCACCGGGGAGCTGTTTTTT.

The V call is TRBV6-1, the J call TRBJ2-7; a weak D match, TRBD2 (5 bases). V was clipped by 3 bases and J by 7 bases, with 16 bases between them. This CDR3 comprises 14 residues. Germline V gives CDR1 MNHNS, CDR2 SASEGT. CDR3: CASSDGIAFREQYF. The CDR3 nucleotides are TGTGCCAGCAGTGATGGGATAGCGTTTAGGGAGCAGTACTTC.

The chain uses TRBV16 and TRBJ2-3; 12 nucleotides line up with TRBD2. The trim removed 3 bases at V and 4 bases at J, leaving 2 bases unmatched. CDR1 and CDR2 from the germline V gene are KGHSY and FQNENV. The CDR3 has 15 residues. The CDR3 spells CASSHTSGRSDTQYF. CDR3 DNA sequence: TGTGCCAGCAGCCACACTAGCGGGAGGTCAGATACGCAGTATTTT.

V is TRBV7-6 and J is TRBJ1-2; tentatively, D is TRBD1 (6 bases). Germline CDR1 SGHVS, CDR2 FNYEAQ. V lost 5 bases and J lost 0, with 10 bases in between. This CDR3 has 14 residues. The CDR3 region has the DNA TGTGCCAGCAGCGAGGGGGGAACTAACTATGGCTACACCTTC. Amino acid sequence: CASSEGGTNYGYTF.

The chain carries TRBV28 and TRBJ1-1, with 9 nucleotides matching TRBD1. J gave up 5 bases and V 1 base, and 8 bases lay outside the gene matches. Germline V gives CDR1 MDHEN, CDR2 SYDVKM. The CDR3 spans 16 residues. The chain's CDR3 is CASSLSPGQGVTEAFF. In nucleotides, the CDR3 is TGTGCCAGCAGTTTATCACCGGGACAGGGTGTGACTGAAGCTTTCTTT. The full variable domain, completed using reference TRBV28 and TRBJ1-1, is DVKVTQSSRYLVKRTGEKVFLECVQDMDHENMFWYRQDPGLGLRLIYFSYDVKMKEKGDIPEGYSVSREKKERFSLILESASTNQTSMYLCASSLSPGQGVTEAFFGQGTRLTVV.

The rearrangement links TRBV13 to TRBJ2-1, with a possible D match to TRBD1 (5 bases). Germline V gives CDR1 PRHDT, CDR2 FYEKMQ (reference sequence). Trimming stripped 5 bases from V and 4 bases from J, with 9 bases between. The CDR3 is 13 amino acids. CDR3 in amino acids: CASSVTVYNEQFF. The CDR3, as DNA: TGTGCCAGCAGCGTGACAGTATACAATGAGCAGTTCTTC.

The rearrangement links TRBV19 to TRBJ2-7; 7 bases line up with TRBD2. Germline values: CDR1 LNHDA, CDR2 SQIVND (reference sequence). CDR3 length equals 11 residues. V trimming: 3 bases; J trimming: 13 bases; junction bases outside the gene matches: 6. CDR3 sequence (DNA): TGTGCCAGTAGTATTTCCGGGAGGAATTACTTC. This gives the protein CASSISGRNYF.

CDR3 in amino acids: CAWSVGPGGTPQHF. CDR3 bases: TGTGCCTGGAGTGTAGGGCCAGGGGGCACGCCCCAGCATTTT. V usage is TRBV30 and J usage is TRBJ1-5; TRBD1 aligns across 8 bases. The CDR3 runs to 14 residues. V was pared by 0 bases and J by 9 bases, with 7 bases of the junction left unmatched. Germline V CDR1 and CDR2: GTSNPN, SVGIG (reference sequence).

The chain joins TRBV14 to TRBJ2-1, with no clear D. The CDR3 extends over 11 amino acids. Germline V lookup: CDR1 SGHDN, CDR2 FVKESK. Trimming shortened V by 5 bases and J by 3 bases, and 2 bases separated the two germline ends. The CDR3 region is CASSYYNEQFF. The CDR3 coding sequence is TGTGCCAGCAGCTACTACAATGAGCAGTTCTTC.

The V call is TRBV25-1, the J call TRBJ1-2; perhaps TRBD1 as D (6 bases). Looked up from germline, CDR1 is MGHDK and CDR2 is SYGVNS. Between the trimmed V and J ends, which lost 5 bases and 8 bases, there was a span of 15 bases. This CDR3 comprises 13 residues. The DNA for the CDR3 is TGTGCCAGCAGTTTTCAGGGGTCGGGGGGCTACACCTTC. Its protein is CASSFQGSGGYTF.

The chain joins TRBV7-8 to TRBJ2-5; 7 bases align to TRBD1. V lost 5 bases, J lost 1 base, and 7 bases stayed unmatched. The germline CDR1 and CDR2 sequences are SGHVS and FQNEAQ. CDR3 size: 15 residues. The CDR3 nucleotides are TGTGCCAGCAGCCCAAGGGACAGCTTCCAAGAGACCCAGTACTTC. Protein sequence: CASSPRDSFQETQYF.